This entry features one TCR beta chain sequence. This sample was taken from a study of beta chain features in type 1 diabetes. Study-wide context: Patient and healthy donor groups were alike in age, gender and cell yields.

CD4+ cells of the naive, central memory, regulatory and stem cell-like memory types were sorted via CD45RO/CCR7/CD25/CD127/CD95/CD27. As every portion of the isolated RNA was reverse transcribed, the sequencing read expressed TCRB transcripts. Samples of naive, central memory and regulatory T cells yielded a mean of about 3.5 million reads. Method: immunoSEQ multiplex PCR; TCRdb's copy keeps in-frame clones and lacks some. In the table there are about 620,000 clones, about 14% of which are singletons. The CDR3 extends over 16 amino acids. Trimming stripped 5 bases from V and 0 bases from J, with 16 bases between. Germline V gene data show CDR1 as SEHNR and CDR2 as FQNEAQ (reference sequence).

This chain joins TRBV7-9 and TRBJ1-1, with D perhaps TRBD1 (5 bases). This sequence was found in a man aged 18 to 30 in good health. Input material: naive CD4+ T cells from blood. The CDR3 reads CASSPAGVLLNTEAFF. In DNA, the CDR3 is TGTGCCAGCAGCCCGGCGGGGGTCTTATTGAACACTGAAGCTTTCTTT.